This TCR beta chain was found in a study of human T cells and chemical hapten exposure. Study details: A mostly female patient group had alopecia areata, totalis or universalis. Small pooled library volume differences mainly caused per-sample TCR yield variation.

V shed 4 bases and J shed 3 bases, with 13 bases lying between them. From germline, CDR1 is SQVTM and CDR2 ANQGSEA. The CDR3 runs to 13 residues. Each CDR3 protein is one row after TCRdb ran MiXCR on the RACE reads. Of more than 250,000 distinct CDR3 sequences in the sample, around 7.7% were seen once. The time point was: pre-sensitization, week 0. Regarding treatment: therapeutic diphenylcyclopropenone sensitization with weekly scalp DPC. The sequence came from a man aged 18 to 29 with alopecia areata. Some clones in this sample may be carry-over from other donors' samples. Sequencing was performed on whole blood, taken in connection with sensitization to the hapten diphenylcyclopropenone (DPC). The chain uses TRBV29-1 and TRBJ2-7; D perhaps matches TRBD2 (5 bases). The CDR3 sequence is CSVGPSTGYEQYF. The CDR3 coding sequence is TGCAGCGTTGGGCCTAGCACGGGCTACGAGCAGTACTTC.